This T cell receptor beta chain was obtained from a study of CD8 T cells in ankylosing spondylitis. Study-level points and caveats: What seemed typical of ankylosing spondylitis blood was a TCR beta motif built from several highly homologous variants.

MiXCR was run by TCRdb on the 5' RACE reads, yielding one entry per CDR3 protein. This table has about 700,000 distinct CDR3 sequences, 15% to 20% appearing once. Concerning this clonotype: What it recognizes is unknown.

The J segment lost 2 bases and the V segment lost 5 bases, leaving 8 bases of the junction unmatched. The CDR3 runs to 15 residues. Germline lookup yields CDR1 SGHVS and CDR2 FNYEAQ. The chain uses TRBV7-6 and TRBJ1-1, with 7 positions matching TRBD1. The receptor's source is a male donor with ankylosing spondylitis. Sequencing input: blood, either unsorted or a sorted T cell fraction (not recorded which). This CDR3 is CASSIRDSRNTEAFF. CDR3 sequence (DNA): TGTGCCAGCAGCATTCGGGACAGCCGTAACACTGAAGCTTTCTTT.